The clone carrying this T cell receptor beta chain occurred once. Trimming took 2 bases from V and 1 from J, leaving 8 bases between them. This CDR3 has 15 amino acids. The germline gives CDR1 ENHRY, CDR2 SYGVKD. In the authors' methods: How many nucleated cells were present was estimated from reference gene primer amplification. TCRdb's copy holds only in-frame clones and misses some; the assay was immunoSEQ multiplex PCR. The V and J calls and clone size come from that table; D and trimming were worked out from the DNA. The data contain about 220,000 clones, approximately 83% of them singletons. This specimen comes from a study of blood T cell repertoires in COVID-19. Study details: Sources were T cells, B-cell-depleted T cells, or PBMCs; the material itself was cDNA or gDNA.

This TCR was recovered from a woman younger than 45 who had recovered from COVID-19. This chain links TRBV10-3 with TRBJ1-4; D is possibly TRBD1 (6 bases). Sequenced material: peripheral blood. The CDR3 region is CAISEAQGTNEKLFF. The DNA of the CDR3 is TGTGCCATCAGTGAGGCACAGGGAACTAATGAAAAACTGTTTTTT.